This entry lists 9 T cell receptor beta chains sequenced from one sample in a study of technical replicates of blood from a few donors. Sequenced by immunoSEQ multiplex PCR; TCRdb stores in-frame clones only, minus some. In the table there are fewer than 85,000 clones, roughly 94% of which are singletons. Material for sequencing was T cells isolated from PBMCs. The receptors come from a human donor in good health.

V is TRBV7-8 and J is TRBJ1-1; 8 bases map to TRBD1. The CDR3 runs to 15 residues. Trimming at V came to 5 bases and at J to 0 bases, leaving 5 bases not matched to a gene. CDR1 is SGHVS, CDR2 FQNEAQ, per germline. The CDR3 loop reads CASSPRQGMNTEAFF. CDR3 sequence (DNA): TGTGCCAGCAGCCCAAGACAGGGGATGAACACTGAAGCTTTCTTT. Full variable domain (rest looked up from reference TRBV7-8 and TRBJ1-1): GAGVSQSPRYKVAKRGQDVALRCDPISGHVSLFWYQQALGQGPEFLTYFQNEAQLDKSGLPSDRFFAERPEGSVSTLKIQRTQQEDSAVYLCASSPRQGMNTEAFFGQGTRLTVV.

The J gene is TRBJ1-4, the V gene TRBV27; unclear D gene. CDR1 is MNHEY and CDR2 is SMNVEV in the germline V gene (reference sequence). The CDR3 is made up of 14 amino acids. V lost 0 bases to trimming and J lost 7 bases, with 9 bases between them. CDR3 in amino acids: CASSLSMPGEKLFF. The CDR3 DNA is TGTGCCAGCAGTTTATCGATGCCGGGTGAAAAACTGTTTTTT.

The V gene is TRBV7-8, the J gene TRBJ2-7; D possibly corresponds to TRBD1 (5 bases). The V gene's germline CDR1 is SGHVS and CDR2 FQNEAQ. Trimming stripped 0 bases from V and 4 bases from J, with 13 bases between. The CDR3 has 15 residues. CDR3 amino acids: CASSLASVQGYEQYF. The CDR3 DNA reads TGTGCCAGCAGCTTAGCTTCCGTCCAGGGTTACGAGCAGTACTTC. Combining the CDR3 with reference TRBV7-8 and TRBJ2-7 gives the whole variable domain GAGVSQSPRYKVAKRGQDVALRCDPISGHVSLFWYQQALGQGPEFLTYFQNEAQLDKSGLPSDRFFAERPEGSVSTLKIQRTQQEDSAVYLCASSLASVQGYEQYFGPGTRLTVT.

The CDR3 loop reads CASSSGTSTDTQYF. In nucleotides, the CDR3 is TGTGCCAGTAGTAGCGGGACTAGCACAGATACGCAGTATTTT. The rearrangement links TRBV19 to TRBJ2-3; weak D call: TRBD2 (6 bases). The CDR3 extends over 14 amino acids. Germline V gene sequence: CDR1 LNHDA, CDR2 SQIVND (reference sequence). V was trimmed by 4 bases and J by 0 bases, leaving 8 bases between them.

The rearrangement joins TRBV2 to TRBJ1-1; the match to TRBD1 covers 7 bases. The J segment lost 1 base and the V segment lost 7 bases, leaving 3 bases of the junction unmatched. Germline V gives CDR1 SNHLY, CDR2 FYNNEI. The CDR3 spans 13 residues. CDR3 sequence reads: CASMGTANTEAFF. In DNA, the CDR3 is TGTGCCAGCATGGGGACAGCGAACACTGAAGCTTTCTTT.

V is TRBV19 and J is TRBJ1-5; D is perhaps TRBD1 (5 bases). The CDR3 spans 14 residues. V was pared by 6 bases and J by 3 bases, with 12 bases between. From germline, CDR1 is LNHDA and CDR2 SQIVND (reference sequence). The CDR3 region is CASRTASSNQPQHF. The CDR3 nucleotides read TGTGCCAGTAGGACAGCTTCCTCCAATCAGCCCCAGCATTTT. Variable domain in full (rest from reference TRBV19 and TRBJ1-5): DGGITQSPKYLFRKEGQNVTLSCEQNLNHDAMYWYRQDPGQGLRLIYYSQIVNDFQKGDIAEGYSVSREKKESFPLTVTSAQKNPTAFYLCASRTASSNQPQHFGDGTRLSIL.

The J gene is TRBJ2-2, the V gene TRBV6-6; TRBD1 matches 9 bases. The CDR3 has 14 residues. After removal of 4 bases from V and 5 bases from J, the junction contained 2 bases not matched to a gene. Germline V gene sequence: CDR1 MNHNY, CDR2 SVGAGI (reference sequence). Written as DNA, the CDR3 is TGTGCCAGCAGTTCTGGACAGGGGACCGGGGAGCTGTTTTTT. Translated, it gives CASSSGQGTGELFF.

CDR3 DNA: TGTGCCAGCCTCCGGACAGCTAATCAGCCCCAGCATTTT. Its translation: CASLRTANQPQHF. The chain carries TRBV28 and TRBJ1-5, with D maybe TRBD1 (6 bases). Trimming removed 8 bases at V and 4 bases at J, with 12 bases between. Germline CDR1 MDHEN, CDR2 SYDVKM. CDR3 length: 13 residues.

The chain joins TRBV4-1 to TRBJ2-3; 11 bases map to TRBD2. The germline CDR1 and CDR2 sequences are MGHRA and YSYEKL. There are 15 residues in the CDR3. With V trimmed by 3 bases and J by 5 bases, 4 bases remained unmatched. CDR3 loop: CASSQTSGVGDTQYF. DNA for the CDR3: TGCGCCAGCAGCCAGACTAGCGGGGTTGGAGATACGCAGTATTTT.